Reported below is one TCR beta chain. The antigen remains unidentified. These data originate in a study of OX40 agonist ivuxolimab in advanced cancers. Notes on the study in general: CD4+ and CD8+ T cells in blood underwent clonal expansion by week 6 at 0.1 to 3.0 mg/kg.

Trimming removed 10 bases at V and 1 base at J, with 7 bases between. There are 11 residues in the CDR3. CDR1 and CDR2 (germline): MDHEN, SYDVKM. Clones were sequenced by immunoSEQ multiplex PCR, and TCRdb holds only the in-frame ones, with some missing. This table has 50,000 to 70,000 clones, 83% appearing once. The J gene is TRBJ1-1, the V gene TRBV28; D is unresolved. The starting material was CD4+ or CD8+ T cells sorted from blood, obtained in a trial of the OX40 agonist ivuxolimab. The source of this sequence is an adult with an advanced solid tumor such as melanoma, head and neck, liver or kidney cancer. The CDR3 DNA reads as TGTGCCATTCGTCGGAACACTGAAGCTTTCTTT. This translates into CAIRRNTEAFF.